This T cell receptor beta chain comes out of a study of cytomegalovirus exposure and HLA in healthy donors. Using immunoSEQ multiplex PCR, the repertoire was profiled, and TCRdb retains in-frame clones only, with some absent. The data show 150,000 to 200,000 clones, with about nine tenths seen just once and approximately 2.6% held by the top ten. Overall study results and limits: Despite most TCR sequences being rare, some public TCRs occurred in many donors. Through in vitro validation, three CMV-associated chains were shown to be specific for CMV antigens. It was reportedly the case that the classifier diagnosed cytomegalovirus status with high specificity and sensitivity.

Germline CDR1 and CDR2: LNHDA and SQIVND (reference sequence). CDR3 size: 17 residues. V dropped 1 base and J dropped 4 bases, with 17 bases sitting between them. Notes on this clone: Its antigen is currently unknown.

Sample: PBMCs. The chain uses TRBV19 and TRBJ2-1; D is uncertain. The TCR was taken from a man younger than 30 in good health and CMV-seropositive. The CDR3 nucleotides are TGTGCCAGTAGTATAGGCCCACAGAGCAGAAGTTACAATGAGCAGTTCTTC. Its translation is CASSIGPQSRSYNEQFF. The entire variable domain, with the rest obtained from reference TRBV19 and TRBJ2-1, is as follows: DGGITQSPKYLFRKEGQNVTLSCEQNLNHDAMYWYRQDPGQGLRLIYYSQIVNDFQKGDIAEGYSVSREKKESFPLTVTSAQKNPTAFYLCASSIGPQSRSYNEQFFGPGTRLTVL.